This T cell receptor (beta chain) derives from a study of OX40 agonist ivuxolimab in advanced cancers. The junction had 10 bases not matched to a gene; V was cut back by 2 bases and J by 9 bases. Germline CDR1 reads MNHNS; CDR2 reads SASEGT. The CDR3 is 16 amino acids. The repertoire was sequenced with immunoSEQ multiplex PCR; TCRdb's copy has only in-frame clones and lacks some. The repertoire holds 67,000 or so clones, with roughly 80% as singletons. Sequences were derived from CD4+ or CD8+ T cells sorted from blood, sampled in a trial of the OX40 agonist ivuxolimab. The clonotype originates from an adult with an advanced solid tumor such as melanoma, head and neck, liver or kidney cancer. The gene calls are TRBV6-1 and TRBJ2-1; 10 bases fit TRBD2. CDR3 in DNA: TGTGCCAGCAGTGAACCTGCTAGCGGGAGCAACGCTGAGCAGTTCTTC. Protein sequence: CASSEPASGSNAEQFF.